This entry lists 15 T cell receptor beta chains sequenced from one sample in a study of cytomegalovirus exposure and HLA in healthy donors. Data came from immunoSEQ multiplex PCR; TCRdb stores just in-frame clones and leaves some out. Among roughly 62,000 clones listed, about 91% were seen once. Sequenced material: PBMCs. These receptors all come from a woman in her twenties or thirties in good health and CMV-seronegative.

The rearrangement joins TRBV28 to TRBJ1-1; the D gene is possibly TRBD1 (5 bases). Germline V gene lookup returns CDR1 MDHEN and CDR2 SYDVKM. Trimming took off 5 bases at V and 1 base at J, with 14 bases between the two ends. CDR3 length: 15 amino acids. CDR3 protein: CASSRPGDGNTEAFF. CDR3 nucleotide sequence: TGTGCCAGCAGTCGGCCGGGGGATGGGAACACTGAAGCTTTCTTT.

The chain recombines TRBV5-6 with TRBJ2-1, with a possible D match to TRBD2 (5 bases). The CDR3 length is 13 residues. CDR1 is SGHDT, CDR2 YYEEEE, per germline. Trimming pared 3 bases from V and 8 bases from J, leaving 12 bases between. CDR3 amino acids: CASSSTSFHEQFF. DNA of the CDR3: TGTGCCAGCAGCTCCACTAGTTTCCATGAGCAGTTCTTC. Looking up the rest from reference TRBV5-6 and TRBJ2-1 gives the full variable domain: DAGVTQSPTHLIKTRGQQVTLRCSPKSGHDTVSWYQQALGQGPQFIFQYYEEEERQRGNFPDRFSGHQFPNYSSELNVNALLLGDSALYLCASSSTSFHEQFFGPGTRLTVL.

This chain uses TRBV5-1 with TRBJ2-7; D not resolved. Germline CDR1 SGHRS, CDR2 YFSETQ. The CDR3 is 15 amino acids. V lost 3 bases and J 2 bases, leaving 15 bases between the germline ends. In DNA, the CDR3 is TGCGCCAGCAGCTCGCCCGGAGTGGCGGCCTACGAGCAGTACTTC. Translated: CASSSPGVAAYEQYF.

The chain links TRBV10-3 to TRBJ2-3, with D perhaps matching TRBD2 (5 bases). The V gene's germline CDR1 is ENHRY and CDR2 SYGVKD. Between the trimmed V and J ends, which lost 3 bases and 5 bases, there was a span of 15 bases. The CDR3 length is 15 residues. The CDR3: CAISDRQNRGDTQYF. The CDR3 DNA follows: TGTGCCATCAGTGACCGGCAGAACCGGGGAGATACGCAGTATTTT.

This chain links TRBV30 with TRBJ2-3; 7 bases are a match to TRBD1. The CDR3 consists of 16 residues. The germline V gene encodes CDR1 GTSNPN and CDR2 SVGIG (reference sequence). Unmatched junction bases numbered 10, after V lost 2 bases and J lost 2 bases. CDR3 sequence (DNA): TGTGCCTGGAGTAGAGGGGTTAGGGGGCTCACAGATACGCAGTATTTT. Its protein product is CAWSRGVRGLTDTQYF.

This chain joins TRBV10-3 and TRBJ2-7, with D perhaps TRBD2 (6 bases). Trimming took 4 bases from V and 2 from J, leaving 15 bases between them. This CDR3 is 15 amino acids long. Germline values: CDR1 ENHRY, CDR2 SYGVKD. The CDR3 DNA is TGTGCCATCAGTGCCCCCAGCGGCGGGACCTACGAGCAGTACTTC. It specifies CAISAPSGGTYEQYF.

This chain links TRBV29-1 with TRBJ2-3; D unresolved. Germline V gene lookup returns CDR1 SQVTM and CDR2 ANQGSEA. The V end lost 8 bases, the J end lost 0 bases, and 15 bases lay between the germline ends. The CDR3 extends over 14 amino acids. The DNA of the CDR3 is TGCAGCACTGAGGCAAGTGCTAGCACAGATACGCAGTATTTT. This gives the protein CSTEASASTDTQYF.

The V gene is TRBV18, the J gene TRBJ1-1; no definite D call. Germline CDR1 is KGHSH and CDR2 is LQKENI. Trimming took 3 bases from V and 0 from J, leaving 11 bases between them. The CDR3 length is 15 residues. CDR3 sequence: CASSPRELLNTEAFF. Written as DNA, the CDR3 is TGTGCCAGCTCACCGCGAGAACTGTTGAACACTGAAGCTTTCTTT.

The V gene is TRBV5-1, the J gene TRBJ1-2; D gene unclear. Trimming took 3 bases from V and 4 from J, leaving 13 bases between them. In germline, CDR1 is SGHRS, CDR2 YFSETQ. The CDR3 is made up of 14 amino acids. The CDR3 is CASSSGGGPYGYTF. The CDR3 DNA reads TGCGCCAGCAGCTCGGGCGGAGGTCCCTATGGCTACACCTTC.

This clone was recorded once. This chain uses TRBV28 with TRBJ2-5; tentatively, D is TRBD2 (5 bases). In germline, CDR1 is MDHEN, CDR2 SYDVKM. The CDR3 runs to 16 residues. Trimming stripped 1 base from V and 5 bases from J, with 17 bases between. DNA for the CDR3: TGTGCCAGCAGTTTATCCCGAGGGCCAAAAGCGGAGACCCAGTACTTC. This translates into CASSLSRGPKAETQYF.

The CDR3 region has the DNA TGTGCCAGTAGTATATCCCTGGGGAGTGGGTACGAGCAGTACTTC. Encoded protein: CASSISLGSGYEQYF. The gene calls are TRBV19 and TRBJ2-7, with TRBD2 as a possible D gene (5 bases). The CDR3 covers 15 residues. V lost 2 bases, J lost 4 bases, and 15 bases lay in between. Germline V gene lookup returns CDR1 LNHDA and CDR2 SQIVND (reference sequence).

This chain joins TRBV9 and TRBJ2-5; 7 bases are shared with TRBD2. The germline CDR1 and CDR2 sequences are SGDLS and YYNGEE. The CDR3 consists of 14 residues. The V and J ends lost 0 bases and 4 bases, in that order; junction bases with no gene match: 3. The CDR3 loop reads CASSVGGSGETQYF. The CDR3 bases are TGTGCCAGCAGCGTAGGCGGGAGCGGAGAGACCCAGTACTTC.

The count of this clone is one. The rearrangement links TRBV5-1 to TRBJ2-3; TRBD2 aligns across 12 bases. The CDR3 length is 15 residues. Germline trimming cut 4 bases from V and 2 bases from J; bases unmatched to any gene: 2. Germline V CDR1 and CDR2: SGHRS, YFSETQ. The CDR3 protein is CASSLAGGLTDTQYF. DNA for the CDR3: TGCGCCAGCAGCCTAGCGGGGGGGCTCACAGATACGCAGTATTTT.

The rearrangement uses TRBV10-3 and TRBJ2-2, with TRBD1 as a possible D gene (6 bases). Trimming shortened V by 6 bases and J by 3 bases, and 11 bases separated the two germline ends. The CDR3 contains 14 residues. Germline assignment: CDR1 ENHRY and CDR2 SYGVKD. Here the CDR3 reads CAIRRSGDTGELFF. Here the CDR3 DNA reads TGTGCCATCAGGAGGTCAGGGGACACCGGGGAGCTGTTTTTT.

This chain joins TRBV5-1 and TRBJ1-1; D is unclear. The V end lost 4 bases, the J end lost 6 bases, and 10 bases lay between the germline ends. Germline V gene lookup returns CDR1 SGHRS and CDR2 YFSETQ. This CDR3 spans 12 amino acids. CDR3 in amino acids: CASSGPGSEAFF. CDR3 sequence (DNA): TGCGCCAGCAGCGGCCCGGGGTCTGAAGCTTTCTTT.